The next 14 T cell receptor beta chains were all read from a single sample in a study of T-cell memory formation after mild COVID-19 (dated by TCRdb to the early 2020s). Library prep was done by 5' RACE. The reads were generated on an Illumina NovaSeq 6000. TCRdb reprocessed the public reads (quality trimming at Q25 with fastp, clone calling with MiXCR) and kept in-frame beta chains. Rows merge per CDR3 protein into single entries with the most common DNA and genes. The table for this sample lists hundreds of thousands of distinct CDR3 sequences; roughly 18% of them were counted only once. The leading ten clones occupy 12% of the sample. Sequencing was done on a sample of PBMCs or a T cell subset sorted from them (not recorded which). These receptors were taken from an adult woman who had mild COVID-19 (a few samples of this study predate the infection). The sample titles of this study are shuffled in the database, so cell type and time point are left out; the donor was told from shared clones.

In this sample, this clonotype is medium-sized (0.01 to 0.1%). This chain links TRBV7-2 with TRBJ2-1, with 10 nucleotides matching TRBD2. The CDR3 covers 15 residues. Germline values: CDR1 SGHTA, CDR2 FQGNSA. J was trimmed by 4 bases and V by 4 bases; bases with no gene match: 4. This CDR3 reads CASSSTSGQYNEQFF. DNA for the CDR3: TGTGCCAGCAGCTCGACTAGCGGGCAGTACAATGAGCAGTTCTTC.

This clonotype was counted ten times or more. The chain links TRBV20-1 to TRBJ2-1, with 7 bases identical to TRBD2. Unmatched junction bases numbered 11, after V lost 2 bases and J lost 1 base. Germline-derived CDR1 and CDR2 are DFQATT and SNEGSKA (reference sequence). The CDR3 sequence is 17 residues long. The CDR3 nucleotides read TGCAGTGCTAGAAACCCCGGGCAGCGGGATTCCTACAATGAGCAGTTCTTC. Amino acids: CSARNPGQRDSYNEQFF.

This clonotype was counted a few times. The V gene is TRBV4-3, the J gene TRBJ2-3; tentative D call: TRBD1 (6 bases). V was pared by 2 bases and J by 2 bases, with 17 bases between. The CDR3 is 17 amino acids. Germline loops: CDR1 LGHNA, CDR2 YSLEER. CDR3 bases: TGCGCCAGCAGCCAACCACCCCGGACAGACCTCACAGATACGCAGTATTTT. It is translated as CASSQPPRTDLTDTQYF.

V usage is TRBV10-3 and J usage is TRBJ2-2; TRBD1 agrees at 7 bases. Per the germline V gene, CDR1 is ENHRY and CDR2 is SYGVKD. J was trimmed by 1 base and V by 9 bases; bases with no gene match: 11. The CDR3 extends over 16 amino acids. DNA of the CDR3: TGTGCCATAGCCGCGTTCGGACAGGAGAACACCGGGGAGCTGTTTTTT. Translated: CAIAAFGQENTGELFF.

In nucleotides, the CDR3 is TGTGCCATCAGTGAGTCGGTTGACAATGAGCAGTTCTTC. It specifies CAISESVDNEQFF. The rearrangement uses TRBV10-3 and TRBJ2-1; no clear D. There are 13 residues in the CDR3. Germline loops: CDR1 ENHRY, CDR2 SYGVKD. Trimming pared 0 bases from V and 5 bases from J, leaving 5 bases between.

The V gene is TRBV5-6, the J gene TRBJ2-3; 7 bases map to TRBD1. Germline CDR1 SGHDT, CDR2 YYEEEE. The V gene end was trimmed by 5 bases and the J gene end by 2 bases; junction bases not matched to a gene: 8. This CDR3 contains 15 residues. CDR3 nucleotides: TGTGCCAGCAGAGAACAGGGGAAAGTCACAGATACGCAGTATTTT. Translating gives CASREQGKVTDTQYF. Full variable domain (outside the CDR3, taken from reference TRBV5-6 and TRBJ2-3): DAGVTQSPTHLIKTRGQQVTLRCSPKSGHDTVSWYQQALGQGPQFIFQYYEEEERQRGNFPDRFSGHQFPNYSSELNVNALLLGDSALYLCASREQGKVTDTQYFGPGTRLTVL.

The rearrangement links TRBV21-1 to TRBJ2-1; TRBD1, the table's D call, lacks a check against the DNA. TRBV21-1 represents a pseudogene. The CDR3 is 15 amino acids. In nucleotides, the CDR3 is TGTGCCAGCAGCACGCCGGGAGAGAGGTACAATGAGCAGTTCTTC. This sequence encodes CASSTPGERYNEQFF.

This clonotype has just a few counts. This chain connects TRBV5-5 to TRBJ2-5; possibly TRBD2 for D (5 bases). Germline V CDR1 and CDR2: SGHKS, YYEKEE (reference sequence). This CDR3 has 15 residues. V lost 7 bases and J 2 bases, leaving 18 bases between the germline ends. CDR3 DNA: TGTGCCAGCCCCTTTGGGTACGGGGTACAAGAGACCCAGTACTTC. Translating gives CASPFGYGVQETQYF.

V is TRBV6-5 and J is TRBJ2-6, with D perhaps matching TRBD2 (6 bases). The CDR3 length is 19 residues. CDR1 MNHEY and CDR2 SVGAGI come from the germline V gene. The ends were cut back, 2 bases at V and 0 bases at J, with 17 bases in the middle. CDR3 protein: CASSYTLGGGPSGANVLTF. The CDR3 DNA is TGTGCCAGCAGTTACACCCTGGGGGGAGGCCCCTCTGGGGCCAACGTCCTGACTTTC.

This clonotype was counted only a few times. The rearrangement joins TRBV30 to TRBJ1-2; D uncertain. This CDR3 contains 14 residues. Germline V gene data show CDR1 as GTSNPN and CDR2 as SVGIG (reference sequence). V gave up 1 base and J gave up 4 bases, with 13 bases separating them. The CDR3 reads CAWSAIQRAYGYTF. The CDR3 region has the DNA TGTGCCTGGAGTGCGATCCAGAGGGCCTATGGCTACACCTTC.

The chain employs TRBV5-1 and TRBJ1-1; TRBD1 aligns across 8 bases. The CDR3 is 17 amino acids. From germline, CDR1 is SGHRS and CDR2 YFSETQ. The junction had 10 bases not matched to a gene; V was cut back by 2 bases and J by 1 base. CDR3 amino acids: CASSFIQGAMRNTEAFF. The CDR3 region has the DNA TGCGCCAGCAGCTTCATTCAGGGGGCCATGCGGAACACTGAAGCTTTCTTT.

The chain recombines TRBV28 with TRBJ2-7; TRBD1 matches at 9 bases. Germline V gives CDR1 MDHEN, CDR2 SYDVKM. The CDR3 runs to 15 residues. The J segment lost 2 bases and the V segment lost 10 bases, leaving 12 bases of the junction unmatched. The CDR3 here is CATRRGTGNTYEQYF. The CDR3 coding sequence is TGTGCCACCCGAAGAGGGACAGGGAATACCTACGAGCAGTACTTC.

The gene calls are TRBV5-6 and TRBJ1-1, with a tentative D call TRBD1 (6 bases). Trimming cost V 0 bases and J 7 bases, with 10 bases left between them. This CDR3 spans 13 amino acids. Per the germline V gene, CDR1 is SGHDT and CDR2 is YYEEEE. The DNA of the CDR3 is TGTGCCAGCAGCTTGGGGACAGAGAATGAAGCTTTCTTT. Its translation: CASSLGTENEAFF.

V usage is TRBV4-1 and J usage is TRBJ2-3; no firm D call. The CDR3 extends over 16 amino acids. CDR1 and CDR2 from the germline V gene are MGHRA and YSYEKL. Trimming stripped 1 base from V and 1 base from J, with 12 bases between. The CDR3 DNA is TGCGCCAGCAGCCAAGGGTTCGTCGCGCGCACAGATACGCAGTATTTT. Translated, it gives CASSQGFVARTDTQYF.